The 5 T cell receptor beta chains presented below share a single source sample, sequenced in a study of robustness of blood B and T cell sequencing. TCR beta repertoires were quantified from mRNA rather than genomic DNA. cDNA was made with a 5' template-switch oligo adding a universal priming site. A 12-nucleotide random UMI in the template-switch oligo labeled every cDNA molecule. TCRdb re-derived calls from the PCR reads in MiXCR, one entry per CDR3 protein. Here the sample spans over 1,400 distinct CDR3 sequences, approximately 68% being singletons. Material for sequencing was peripheral blood. Every receptor here comes from a human donor in good health.

The gene calls are TRBV4-1 and TRBJ2-1; 7 bases fit TRBD1. The CDR3 covers 16 residues. CDR1 is MGHRA, CDR2 YSYEKL, per germline. After removal of 0 bases from V and 0 bases from J, the junction contained 2 bases not matched to a gene. The CDR3, as DNA: TGCGCCAGCAGCCAAGAGACAGGGCGCTCCTACAATGAGCAGTTCTTC. Amino acids: CASSQETGRSYNEQFF.

This clonotype ranks as large (0.1 to 1%). This chain uses TRBV10-3 with TRBJ1-1; a possible D gene is TRBD1 (5 bases). The V and J ends lost 8 bases and 12 bases respectively, with 16 bases between them. CDR1 and CDR2 (germline): ENHRY, SYGVKD. The CDR3 contains 11 residues. The CDR3 protein is CAIGASGETFF. DNA for the CDR3: TGTGCCATCGGGGCCTCGGGGGAAACTTTCTTT.

This clonotype was seen more than once but under ten times. This chain connects TRBV15 to TRBJ1-3, with D possibly matching TRBD1 (5 bases). V shed 0 bases and J shed 3 bases, with 12 bases lying between them. This CDR3 is 16 amino acids long. CDR1 and CDR2 from the germline V gene are LNHNV and YYDKDF (reference sequence). Here the CDR3 reads CATSRDSWGSGNTIYF. DNA for the CDR3: TGTGCCACCAGCAGAGATAGCTGGGGGAGTGGAAACACCATATATTTT. Full variable domain (remainder filled in from reference TRBV15 and TRBJ1-3): DAMVIQNPRYQVTQFGKPVTLSCSQTLNHNVMYWYQQKSSQAPKLLFHYYDKDFNNEADTPDNFQSRRPNTSFCFLDIRSPGLGDTAMYLCATSRDSWGSGNTIYFGEGSWLTVV.

This sequence joins TRBV5-4 and TRBJ2-1, with 9 positions matching TRBD2. This CDR3 contains 18 residues. Looked up from germline, CDR1 is SGHNT and CDR2 is YYREEE (reference sequence). The junction had 18 bases not matched to a gene; V was cut back by 9 bases and J by 2 bases. The CDR3 region is CATMPGGGARYAYNEQFF. CDR3 DNA: TGTGCCACCATGCCTGGCGGGGGGGCCCGATACGCCTACAATGAGCAGTTCTTC.

The chain links TRBV27 to TRBJ1-5; 11 bases are shared with TRBD1. Germline V lookup: CDR1 MNHEY, CDR2 SMNVEV (reference sequence). This CDR3 spans 15 amino acids. With V trimmed by 5 bases and J by 6 bases, 6 bases remained unmatched. In nucleotides, the CDR3 is TGTGCCAGCAGTGCCCGGGACAGGGGGGTTCAGCCCCAGCATTTT. Its protein is CASSARDRGVQPQHF.